This TCR beta chain emerged from a study of read filtering for tumor transcriptome and immune sequencing. Whole-study context: Among patients, 17 to 20 were male and more than 13 female, aged about 45 to 85 (mean approximately 64). General study results and limits: Dropping single-read clonotypes raised IR-seq and RNA-seq shared-clonotype correlation. This fraction held mixed bone marrow immune cells after CD138-negative sorting.

CDR3 length: 15 residues. Germline V CDR1 and CDR2: MDHEN, SYDVKM. With V trimmed by 6 bases and J by 8 bases, 9 bases remained unmatched. This clonotype was observed at least ten times. Its antigen remains unknown. From roughly 390 ng of RNA, a library with molecular barcoded alpha/delta and beta/gamma adaptors was made. One entry per CDR3 protein results from TCRdb running MiXCR on the reads. The sample holds 39,000 or so distinct CDR3 sequences, roughly 12% seen once. This chain joins TRBV28 and TRBJ1-4, with 10 bases aligning to TRBD1. This TCR derives from a donor aged 40 or over with multiple myeloma. Sequenced sample: a population of CD138-negative cells sorted from bone marrow. CDR3 residues: CASRGTTGGREKLFF. In DNA, the CDR3 is TGTGCCAGCAGGGGGACGACAGGGGGCCGGGAAAAACTGTTTTTT.